The present entry profiles one T cell receptor beta chain with its context. Its antigen is unidentified. This sample is drawn from a study of graft-versus-host responses after intestinal transplantation. On the study more broadly: Transplant recipients had multivisceral, liver-intestinal, or isolated intestinal grafts. Induction using anti-thymocyte globulin, followed by tacrolimus and steroids for 2 to 4 years, was given to all recipients.

The CDR3 has 15 residues. Germline V gene lookup returns CDR1 KGHSH and CDR2 LQKENI. Trimming at V came to 6 bases and at J to 8 bases, leaving 7 bases not matched to a gene. Findings and caveats of the study: GvH clones turned up in recipient marrow; some had shown up first in ileum or blood. GvH clone levels peaked in circulation, and this peak was associated with early post-transplant HvG declines.

Sequencing used immunoSEQ multiplex PCR; TCRdb keeps in-frame clones, though not all of them. The data show roughly 120,000 clones, 85% to 95% seen once. The TCR sequence derives from a human donor who received an intestinal transplant. J is TRBJ2-1 and V is TRBV18, with 13 bases lining up with TRBD2. The specimen comprised unstimulated CD4+ T cells sorted from spleen or lymph node cells, sampled before intestinal transplant. The CDR3 spells CASSRTSGSWDEQFF. DNA of the CDR3: TGTGCCAGCTCGCGGACTAGCGGGAGTTGGGATGAGCAGTTCTTC.